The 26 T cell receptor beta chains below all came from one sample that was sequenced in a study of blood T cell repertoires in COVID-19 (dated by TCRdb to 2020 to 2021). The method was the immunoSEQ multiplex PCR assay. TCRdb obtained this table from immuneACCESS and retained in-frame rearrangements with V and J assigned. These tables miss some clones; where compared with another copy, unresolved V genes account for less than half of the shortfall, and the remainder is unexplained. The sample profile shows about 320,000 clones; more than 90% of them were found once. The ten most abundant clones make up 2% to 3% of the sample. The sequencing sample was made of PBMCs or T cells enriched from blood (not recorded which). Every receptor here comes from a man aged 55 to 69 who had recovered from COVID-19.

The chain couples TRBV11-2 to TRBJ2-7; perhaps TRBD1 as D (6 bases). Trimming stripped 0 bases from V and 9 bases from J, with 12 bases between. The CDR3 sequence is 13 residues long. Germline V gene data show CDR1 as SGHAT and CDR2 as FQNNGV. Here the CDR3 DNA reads TGTGCCAGCAGCTTAGATCGGACAGTGGTGCAGTACTTC. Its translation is CASSLDRTVVQYF.

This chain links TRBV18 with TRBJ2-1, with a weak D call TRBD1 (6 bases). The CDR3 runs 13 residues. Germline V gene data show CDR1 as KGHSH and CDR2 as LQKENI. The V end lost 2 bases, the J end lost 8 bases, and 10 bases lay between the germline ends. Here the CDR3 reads CASSPTGLDEQFF. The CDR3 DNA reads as TGTGCCAGCTCACCAACAGGGCTCGATGAGCAGTTCTTC. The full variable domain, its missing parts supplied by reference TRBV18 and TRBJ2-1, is NAGVMQNPRHLVRRRGQEARLRCSPMKGHSHVYWYRQLPEEGLKFMVYLQKENIIDESGMPKERFSAEFPKEGPSILRIQQVVRGDSAAYFCASSPTGLDEQFFGPGTRLTVL.

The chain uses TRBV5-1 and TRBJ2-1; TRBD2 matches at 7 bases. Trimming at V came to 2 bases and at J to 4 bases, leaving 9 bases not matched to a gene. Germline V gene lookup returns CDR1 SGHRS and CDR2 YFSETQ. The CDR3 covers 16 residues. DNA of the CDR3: TGCGCCAGCAGCTTTTTGTCTAGCGGAATATACAATGAGCAGTTCTTC. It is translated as CASSFLSSGIYNEQFF.

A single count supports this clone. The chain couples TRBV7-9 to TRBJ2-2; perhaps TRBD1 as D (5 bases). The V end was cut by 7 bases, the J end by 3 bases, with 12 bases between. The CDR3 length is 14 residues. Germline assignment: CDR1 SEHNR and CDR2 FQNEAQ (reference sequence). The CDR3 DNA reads TGTGCCAGCATGACAGCTGGGGACACCGGGGAGCTGTTTTTT. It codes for CASMTAGDTGELFF.

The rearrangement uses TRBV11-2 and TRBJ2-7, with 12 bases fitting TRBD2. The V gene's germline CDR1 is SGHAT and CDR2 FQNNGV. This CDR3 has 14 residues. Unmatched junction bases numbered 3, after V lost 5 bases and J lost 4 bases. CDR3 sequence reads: CASSTGTSGYEQYF. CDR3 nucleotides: TGTGCCAGCAGCACCGGGACTAGCGGGTACGAGCAGTACTTC.

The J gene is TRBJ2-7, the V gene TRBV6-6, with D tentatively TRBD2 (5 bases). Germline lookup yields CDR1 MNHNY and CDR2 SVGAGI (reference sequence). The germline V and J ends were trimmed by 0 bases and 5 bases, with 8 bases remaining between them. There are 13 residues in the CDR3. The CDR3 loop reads CASSYSRADEQYF. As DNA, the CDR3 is TGTGCCAGCAGTTACTCGAGAGCGGACGAGCAGTACTTC.

CDR3 amino acids: CASSSYRGWNTEAFF. For the CDR3, the DNA is TGTGCCAGCAGCTCATACAGGGGGTGGAACACTGAAGCTTTCTTT. J is TRBJ1-1 and V is TRBV7-2, with 8 bases aligning to TRBD1. The germline CDR1 and CDR2 sequences are SGHTA and FQGNSA. Trimming cost V 4 bases and J 1 base; bases outside gene matches: 5. The CDR3 consists of 15 residues.

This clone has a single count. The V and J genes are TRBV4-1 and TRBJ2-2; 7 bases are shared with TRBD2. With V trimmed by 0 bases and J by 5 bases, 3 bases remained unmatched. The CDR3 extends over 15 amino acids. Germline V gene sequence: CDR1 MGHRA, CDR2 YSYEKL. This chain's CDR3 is CASSQEAGWTGELFF. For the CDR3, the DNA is TGCGCCAGCAGCCAAGAAGCGGGGTGGACCGGGGAGCTGTTTTTT.

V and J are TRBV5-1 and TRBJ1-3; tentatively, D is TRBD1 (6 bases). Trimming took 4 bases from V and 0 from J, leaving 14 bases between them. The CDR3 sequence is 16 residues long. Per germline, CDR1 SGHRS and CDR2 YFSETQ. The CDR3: CASSLGAGYSGNTIYF. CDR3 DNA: TGCGCCAGCAGCCTGGGGGCCGGCTACTCTGGAAACACCATATATTTT.

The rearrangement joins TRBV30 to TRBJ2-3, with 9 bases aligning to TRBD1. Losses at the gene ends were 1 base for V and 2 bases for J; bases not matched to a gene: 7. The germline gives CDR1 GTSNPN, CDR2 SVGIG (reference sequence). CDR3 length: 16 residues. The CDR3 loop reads CAWSANRGLLTDTQYF. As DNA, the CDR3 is TGTGCCTGGAGTGCTAACAGGGGGCTTCTCACAGATACGCAGTATTTT.

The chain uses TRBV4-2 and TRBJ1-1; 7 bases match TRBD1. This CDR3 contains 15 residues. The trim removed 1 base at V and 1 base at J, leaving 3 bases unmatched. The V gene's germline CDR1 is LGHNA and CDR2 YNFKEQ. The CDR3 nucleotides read TGTGCCAGCAGCCAAGCCGACAGGGAGAACACTGAAGCTTTCTTT. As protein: CASSQADRENTEAFF.

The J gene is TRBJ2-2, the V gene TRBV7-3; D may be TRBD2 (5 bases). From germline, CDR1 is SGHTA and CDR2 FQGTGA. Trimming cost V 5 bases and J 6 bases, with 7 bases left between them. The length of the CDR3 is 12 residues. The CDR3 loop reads CASSTGAGELFF. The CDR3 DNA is TGTGCCAGCAGCACCGGGGCCGGGGAGCTGTTTTTT. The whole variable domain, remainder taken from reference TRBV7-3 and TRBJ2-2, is GAGVSQTPSNKVTEKGKYVELRCDPISGHTALYWYRQSLGQGPEFLIYFQGTGAADDSGLPNDRFFAVRPEGSVSTLKIQRTERGDSAVYLCASSTGAGELFFGEGSRLTVL.

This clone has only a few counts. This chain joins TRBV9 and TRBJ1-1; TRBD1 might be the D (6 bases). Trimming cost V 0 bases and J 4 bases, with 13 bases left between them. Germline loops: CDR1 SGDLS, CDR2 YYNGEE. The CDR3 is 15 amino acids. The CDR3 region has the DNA TGTGCCAGCAGCGTAGCGGAAGGACAGACCACTGAAGCTTTCTTT. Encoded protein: CASSVAEGQTTEAFF.

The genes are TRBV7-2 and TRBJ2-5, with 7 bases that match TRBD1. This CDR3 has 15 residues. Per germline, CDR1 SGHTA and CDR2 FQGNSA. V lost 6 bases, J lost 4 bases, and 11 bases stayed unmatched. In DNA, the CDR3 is TGTGCCAGCAGTCCTAGGGGCAGGGGGAGAGAGACCCAGTACTTC. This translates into CASSPRGRGRETQYF.

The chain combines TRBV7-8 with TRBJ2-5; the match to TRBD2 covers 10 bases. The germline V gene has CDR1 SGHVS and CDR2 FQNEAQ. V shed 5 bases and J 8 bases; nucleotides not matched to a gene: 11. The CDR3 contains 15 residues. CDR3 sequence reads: CASSPGASGSGTQYF. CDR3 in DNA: TGTGCCAGCAGCCCAGGGGCTAGCGGGAGCGGTACCCAGTACTTC.

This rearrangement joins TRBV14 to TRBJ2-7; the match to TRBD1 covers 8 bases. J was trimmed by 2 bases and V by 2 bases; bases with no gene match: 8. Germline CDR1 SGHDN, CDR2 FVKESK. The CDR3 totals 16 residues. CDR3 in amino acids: CASSQSGGNPTYEQYF. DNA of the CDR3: TGTGCCAGCAGCCAATCAGGGGGCAACCCGACCTACGAGCAGTACTTC.

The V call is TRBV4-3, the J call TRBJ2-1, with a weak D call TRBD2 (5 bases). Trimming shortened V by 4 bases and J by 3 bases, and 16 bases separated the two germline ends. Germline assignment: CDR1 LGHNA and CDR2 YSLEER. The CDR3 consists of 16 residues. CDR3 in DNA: TGCGCCAGCAGCCTATATCTTCTAGCTCTCTACAATGAGCAGTTCTTC. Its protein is CASSLYLLALYNEQFF.

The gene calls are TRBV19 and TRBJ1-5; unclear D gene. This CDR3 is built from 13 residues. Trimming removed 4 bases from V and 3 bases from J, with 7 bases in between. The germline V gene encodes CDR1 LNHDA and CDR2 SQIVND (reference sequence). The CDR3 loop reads CASSTTPNQPQHF. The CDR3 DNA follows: TGTGCCAGTAGTACCACACCCAATCAGCCCCAGCATTTT.

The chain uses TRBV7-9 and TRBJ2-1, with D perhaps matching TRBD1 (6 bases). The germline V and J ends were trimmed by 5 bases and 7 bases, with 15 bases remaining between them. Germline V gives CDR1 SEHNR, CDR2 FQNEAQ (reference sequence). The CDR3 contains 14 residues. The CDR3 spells CASSPTGTLNEQFF. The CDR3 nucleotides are TGTGCCAGCAGCCCTACCGGGACACTAAATGAGCAGTTCTTC.

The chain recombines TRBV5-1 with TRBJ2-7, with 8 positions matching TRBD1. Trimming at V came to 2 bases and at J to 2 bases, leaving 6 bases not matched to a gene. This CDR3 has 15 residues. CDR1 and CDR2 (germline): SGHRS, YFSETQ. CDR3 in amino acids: CASSFGTGDAYEQYF. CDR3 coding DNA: TGCGCCAGCAGCTTCGGGACAGGTGATGCCTACGAGCAGTACTTC.

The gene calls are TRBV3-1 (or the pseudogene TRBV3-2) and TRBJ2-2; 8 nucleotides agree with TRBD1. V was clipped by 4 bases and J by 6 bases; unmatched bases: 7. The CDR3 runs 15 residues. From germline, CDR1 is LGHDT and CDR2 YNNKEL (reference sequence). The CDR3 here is CASSRGQGSAGELFF. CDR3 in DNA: TGTGCCAGCAGCCGCGGACAGGGATCGGCCGGGGAGCTGTTTTTT.

The CDR3 loop is CASSRNRGESTDTQYF. CDR3 bases: TGTGCCAGCTCACGGAACAGGGGAGAGAGCACAGATACGCAGTATTTT. This chain links TRBV18 with TRBJ2-3, with TRBD1 identical over 7 bases. From germline, CDR1 is KGHSH and CDR2 LQKENI. V lost 4 bases and J lost 0; bases outside the gene matches: 7. The CDR3 is made up of 16 amino acids.

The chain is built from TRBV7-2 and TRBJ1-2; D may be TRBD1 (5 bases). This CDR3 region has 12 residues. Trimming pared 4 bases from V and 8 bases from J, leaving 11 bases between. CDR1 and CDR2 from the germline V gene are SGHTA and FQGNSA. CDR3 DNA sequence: TGTGCCAGCAGCTCGACAGACCTGGGCTACACCTTC. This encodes CASSSTDLGYTF.

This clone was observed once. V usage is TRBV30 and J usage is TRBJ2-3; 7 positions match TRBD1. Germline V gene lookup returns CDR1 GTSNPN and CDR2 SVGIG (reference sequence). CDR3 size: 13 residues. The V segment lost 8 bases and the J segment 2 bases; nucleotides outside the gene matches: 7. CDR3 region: CAGTTGTTDTQYF. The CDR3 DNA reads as TGTGCCGGAACGACAGGGACCACAGATACGCAGTATTTT. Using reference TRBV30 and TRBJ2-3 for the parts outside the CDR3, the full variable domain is SQTIHQWPATLVQPVGSPLSLECTVEGTSNPNLYWYRQAAGRGLQLLFYSVGIGQISSEVPQNLSASRPQDRQFILSSKKLLLSDSGFYLCAGTTGTTDTQYFGPGTRLTVL.

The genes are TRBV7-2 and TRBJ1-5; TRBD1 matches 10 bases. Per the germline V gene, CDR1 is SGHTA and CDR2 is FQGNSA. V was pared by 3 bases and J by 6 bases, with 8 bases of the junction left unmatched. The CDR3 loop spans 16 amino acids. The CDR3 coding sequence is TGTGCCAGCAGCTTTTCCGGGACAGGGGCCGGTCAGCCCCAGCATTTT. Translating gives CASSFSGTGAGQPQHF.

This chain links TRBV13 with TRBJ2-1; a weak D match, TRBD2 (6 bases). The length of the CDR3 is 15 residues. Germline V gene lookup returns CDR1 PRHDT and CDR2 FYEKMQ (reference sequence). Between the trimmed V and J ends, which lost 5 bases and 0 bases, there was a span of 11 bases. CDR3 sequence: CASSTGLNSYNEQFF. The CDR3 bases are TGTGCCAGCAGCACGGGACTGAACTCCTACAATGAGCAGTTCTTC.